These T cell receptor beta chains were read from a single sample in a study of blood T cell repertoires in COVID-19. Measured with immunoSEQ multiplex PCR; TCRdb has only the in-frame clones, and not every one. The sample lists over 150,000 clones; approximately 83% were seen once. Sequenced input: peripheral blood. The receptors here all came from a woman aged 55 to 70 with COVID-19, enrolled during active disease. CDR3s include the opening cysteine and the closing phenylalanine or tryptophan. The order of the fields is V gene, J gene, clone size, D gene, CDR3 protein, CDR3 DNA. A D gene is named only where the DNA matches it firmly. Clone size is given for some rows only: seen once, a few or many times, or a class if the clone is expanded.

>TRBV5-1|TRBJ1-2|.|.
CASTSGQRGYGYTF
TGCGCCAGCACCTCGGGGCAGAGGGGGTATGGCTACACCTTC
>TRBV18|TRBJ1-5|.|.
CASSQDRGTEQPQHF
TGTGCCAGCTCACAAGACCGGGGAACGGAACAGCCCCAGCATTTT
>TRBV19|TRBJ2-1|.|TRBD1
CASSAIGTGVYNEQFF
TGTGCCAGTAGTGCGATAGGGACAGGGGTCTACAATGAGCAGTTCTTC
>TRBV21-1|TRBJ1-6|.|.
CAGSSYNSPLHF
TGTGCCGGGAGCTCCTATAATTCACCCCTCCACTTT
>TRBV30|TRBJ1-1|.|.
CAWRPGNTEAFF
TGTGCCTGGAGACCAGGTAACACTGAAGCTTTCTTT
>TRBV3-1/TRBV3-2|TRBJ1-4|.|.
CASSSIGGKLFF
TGTGCCAGCAGCTCGATAGGGGGAAAACTGTTTTTT
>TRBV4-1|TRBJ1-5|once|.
CASSQEDAVGLPQHF
TGCGCCAGCAGCCAAGAGGATGCGGTGGGTCTGCCCCAGCATTTT
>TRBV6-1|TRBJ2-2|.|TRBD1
CASSVFGTVNTGELFF
TGTGCCAGCAGTGTCTTCGGGACAGTGAACACCGGGGAGCTGTTTTTT
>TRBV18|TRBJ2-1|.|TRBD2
CASSFGSGTGNEQFF
TGTGCCAGCTCATTCGGTAGCGGGACGGGCAATGAGCAGTTCTTC
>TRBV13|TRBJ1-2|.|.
CASSLQTGLYYGYTF
TGTGCCAGCAGCCTCCAGACAGGACTTTACTATGGCTACACCTTC